What follows is one T cell receptor beta chain and its context. Seattle patients were enrolled during active infection and followed longitudinally. The sample originates from a study of blood T cell repertoires in COVID-19. Study-level information: Sources were T cells, B-cell-depleted T cells, or PBMCs; the material itself was cDNA or gDNA.

Original processing methods: Reference gene primers were amplified, and this amplification served to estimate nucleated cell counts. TCRdb's copy holds only in-frame clones and misses some; the assay was immunoSEQ multiplex PCR. That table supplies the V and J calls and clone size; D and trimming were determined from the DNA. The table lists a few hundred thousand clones, about 85% of them singletons. The CDR3 runs to 18 residues. Trimming stripped 2 bases from V and 1 base from J, with 18 bases between. Germline V lookup: CDR1 MNHEY, CDR2 SVGEGT. Sequenced input: peripheral blood. The TCR sequence derives from a woman older than 75 with COVID-19, enrolled during active disease. The chain combines TRBV6-2 or TRBV6-3 with TRBJ1-5; D gene uncertain. The CDR3 DNA reads as TGTGCCAGCAGTTACACGGGGATGGCGGGGATAAGCAATCAGCCCCAGCATTTT. As protein: CASSYTGMAGISNQPQHF.